The 32 T cell receptor beta chains reported below all come from one sample, sequenced in a study of blood T cell repertoires in COVID-19. The method was immunoSEQ multiplex PCR; TCRdb's version includes in-frame clones alone and lacks a portion of them. The data contain 130,000 to 150,000 clones, approximately 80% of them singletons. The material sequenced was peripheral blood. The receptors stem from a woman aged 50 to 60 in a cohort sampled during active or convalescent COVID-19.

This clone showed up just a few times. This sequence joins TRBV27 and TRBJ2-5, with D possibly being TRBD2 (6 bases). CDR1 is MNHEY and CDR2 is SMNVEV in the germline V gene (reference sequence). Trimming took off 7 bases at V and 4 bases at J, with 13 bases between the two ends. This CDR3 region has 13 residues. CDR3 loop: CASKRLVGETQYF. CDR3 nucleotide sequence: TGTGCCAGCAAACGACTAGTCGGAGAGACCCAGTACTTC.

A single count supports this clone. The chain is built from TRBV7-2 and TRBJ1-6; D might be TRBD1 (6 bases). CDR1 SGHTA and CDR2 FQGNSA come from the germline V gene. The ends were cut back, 5 bases at V and 8 bases at J, with 13 bases in the middle. The CDR3 runs 14 residues. This CDR3 is CASSPTGFDSPLHF. CDR3 DNA: TGTGCCAGCAGCCCCACAGGGTTTGATTCACCCCTCCACTTT. Looking up the rest from reference TRBV7-2 and TRBJ1-6 gives the full variable domain: GAGVSQSPSNKVTEKGKDVELRCDPISGHTALYWYRQSLGQGLEFLIYFQGNSAPDKSGLPSDRFSAERTGGSVSTLTIQRTQQEDSAVYLCASSPTGFDSPLHFGNGTRLTVT.

V gene TRBV6-5 combines with J gene TRBJ2-3; 11 bases are shared with TRBD2. CDR1 is MNHEY, CDR2 SVGAGI, per germline. V shed 4 bases, J shed 2 bases, and the junction held 5 bases outside the gene matches. The CDR3 loop spans 16 amino acids. The CDR3 protein is CASSSIAGGYTDTQYF. The CDR3 region has the DNA TGTGCCAGCAGTTCTATAGCGGGGGGGTACACAGATACGCAGTATTTT.

The J gene is TRBJ2-5, the V gene TRBV5-1, with 8 positions matching TRBD2. The CDR3 covers 15 residues. Germline values: CDR1 SGHRS, CDR2 YFSETQ. V was clipped by 0 bases and J by 5 bases; unmatched bases: 6. The chain's CDR3 is CASSLGQRGYETQYF. Here the CDR3 DNA reads TGCGCCAGCAGCTTGGGCCAGCGGGGGTATGAGACCCAGTACTTC.

The chain recombines TRBV6-9 with TRBJ2-5, with D tentatively TRBD1 (5 bases). Trimming left V 5 bases short and J 0 bases short, with 16 bases between. The CDR3 is 16 amino acids. In germline, CDR1 is MNHGY, CDR2 SVAAGI. The CDR3 here is CASSRTPKTDQETQYF. The CDR3 region has the DNA TGTGCCAGCAGTCGGACACCCAAGACGGACCAAGAGACCCAGTACTTC.

The V call is TRBV3-1 (or the pseudogene TRBV3-2), the J call TRBJ2-3, with D possibly being TRBD1 (6 bases). The CDR3 covers 14 residues. CDR1 is LGHDT, CDR2 YNNKEL, per germline (reference sequence). Trimming stripped 4 bases from V and 6 bases from J, with 14 bases between. The CDR3 region has the DNA TGTGCCAGCAGCCCGGGCCAGGGGACGGATACGCAGTATTTT. This codes for CASSPGQGTDTQYF.

The V gene is TRBV7-9, the J gene TRBJ2-1, with TRBD2 matching 7 bases. There are 14 residues in the CDR3. J lost 1 base, V lost 5 bases, and 2 bases had no gene match. Germline V gene sequence: CDR1 SEHNR, CDR2 FQNEAQ (reference sequence). The CDR3: CASSGGVSYNEQFF. CDR3 coding DNA: TGTGCCAGCAGCGGGGGGGTTTCCTACAATGAGCAGTTCTTC.

The chain links TRBV10-2 to TRBJ1-1; D remains unclear. Per the germline V gene, CDR1 is WSHSY and CDR2 is SAAADI. Between the trimmed V and J ends, which lost 6 bases and 2 bases, there was a span of 19 bases. This CDR3 contains 16 residues. The CDR3 nucleotides are TGCGCCAGCAGGGTGGGCAATCAATTGACAAACACTGAAGCTTTCTTT. Its translation is CASRVGNQLTNTEAFF.

The chain's CDR3 is CASSPSGTQRNTIYF. For the CDR3, the DNA is TGTGCCAGTAGTCCTAGCGGGACTCAGAGAAACACCATATATTTT. The V call is TRBV19, the J call TRBJ1-3, with a weak D call TRBD1 (5 bases). The V end was cut by 5 bases, the J end by 5 bases, with 16 bases between. The germline V gene encodes CDR1 LNHDA and CDR2 SQIVND (reference sequence). This CDR3 is 15 amino acids long.

This clone was detected a few times. This rearrangement joins TRBV3-1 (or the pseudogene TRBV3-2) to TRBJ2-5; the D is unclear. Germline V gene sequence: CDR1 LGHDT, CDR2 YNNKEL (reference sequence). This CDR3 has 15 residues. Trimming removed 1 base from V and 7 bases from J, with 16 bases in between. In nucleotides, the CDR3 is TGTGCCAGCAGCCAAGGTCAGGCCGTCGCCTTGACCCAGTACTTC. It is translated as CASSQGQAVALTQYF.

The V gene is TRBV2, the J gene TRBJ2-7, with D unresolved. Between the trimmed V and J ends, which lost 4 bases and 1 base, there was a span of 5 bases. The CDR3 has 12 amino acids. The germline V gene encodes CDR1 SNHLY and CDR2 FYNNEI. For the CDR3, the DNA is TGTGCCAGCAGTGGCCAGTCCTACGAGCAGTACTTC. The encoded protein is CASSGQSYEQYF.

The V and J genes are TRBV30 and TRBJ1-3; D is unresolved. In germline, CDR1 is GTSNPN, CDR2 SVGIG (reference sequence). The CDR3 loop spans 16 amino acids. Trimming pared 0 bases from V and 0 bases from J, leaving 12 bases between. The CDR3 DNA reads TGTGCCTGGAGTGTACAAAGTGGTCTCTCTGGAAACACCATATATTTT. Amino acids: CAWSVQSGLSGNTIYF.

This clone has only a few counts. The CDR3: CASSHGLASETQYF. Written as DNA, the CDR3 is TGTGCCAGCAGCCACGGACTAGCGTCAGAGACCCAGTACTTC. The gene calls are TRBV7-2 and TRBJ2-5; 9 nucleotides line up with TRBD2. Per the germline V gene, CDR1 is SGHTA and CDR2 is FQGNSA. The CDR3 contains 14 residues. V lost 5 bases, J lost 4 bases, and 5 bases stayed unmatched.

The chain recombines TRBV4-1 with TRBJ2-5; 15 positions agree with TRBD2. With 4 bases clipped from V and 3 bases from J, the junction kept 9 bases outside the gene matches. CDR3 length: 18 amino acids. Germline V CDR1 and CDR2: MGHRA, YSYEKL. This chain's CDR3 is CASSLTGTSGGPEETQYF. CDR3 in DNA: TGCGCCAGCAGCCTTACCGGGACTAGCGGGGGGCCTGAAGAGACCCAGTACTTC.

This chain's CDR3 is CASSLDLGSGGGSYGYTF. The DNA of the CDR3 is TGTGCCAGCAGCTTAGATCTAGGGTCAGGGGGAGGAAGCTATGGCTACACCTTC. The chain employs TRBV11-2 and TRBJ1-2, with 7 bases identical to TRBD1. The J segment lost 4 bases and the V segment lost 0 bases, leaving 14 bases of the junction unmatched. Germline CDR1 is SGHAT and CDR2 is FQNNGV. The CDR3 has 18 residues.

The chain carries TRBV6-6 and TRBJ1-4; 7 bases are a match to TRBD1. Germline CDR1 reads MNHNY; CDR2 reads SVGAGI (reference sequence). V was clipped by 6 bases and J by 6 bases; unmatched bases: 4. This CDR3 has 13 residues. The CDR3 nucleotides read TGTGCCAGCAGAGGACAGGTGGATGAAAAACTGTTTTTT. Protein: CASRGQVDEKLFF.

The chain has TRBV18 and TRBJ1-2; TRBD1 matches 7 bases. This CDR3 is built from 14 residues. Looked up from germline, CDR1 is KGHSH and CDR2 is LQKENI. V was clipped by 4 bases and J by 6 bases; unmatched bases: 8. As DNA, the CDR3 is TGTGCCAGCTCACTCTTGACAGGGTTGGATGGCTACACCTTC. Protein: CASSLLTGLDGYTF.

This clone appeared a single time. The V call is TRBV20-1, the J call TRBJ1-5; unclear D gene. The germline V gene encodes CDR1 DFQATT and CDR2 SNEGSKA (reference sequence). The CDR3 extends over 12 amino acids. V dropped 3 bases and J dropped 4 bases, with 7 bases sitting between them. CDR3 nucleotides: TGCAGTGCTAGTGGAGGGAATCAGCCCCAGCATTTT. Amino acid sequence: CSASGGNQPQHF.

The CDR3 sequence: CASSYSTGATEAFF. The CDR3 DNA sequence: TGTGCCAGCAGTTACTCGACAGGGGCCACTGAAGCTTTCTTT. J is TRBJ1-1 and V is TRBV6-6; 8 bases are shared with TRBD1. The V gene's germline CDR1 is MNHNY and CDR2 SVGAGI (reference sequence). Trimming took 0 bases from V and 4 from J; bases not matched to a gene: 1. CDR3 length equals 14 residues.

The chain joins TRBV3-1 (or the pseudogene TRBV3-2) to TRBJ2-7; the D is unclear. From germline, CDR1 is LGHDT and CDR2 YNNKEL (reference sequence). The CDR3 loop spans 15 amino acids. V gave up 1 base and J gave up 1 base, with 11 bases separating them. The CDR3 DNA sequence: TGTGCCAGCAGCCAAGGGCCCCAGGCTTCCTACGAGCAGTACTTC. It specifies CASSQGPQASYEQYF.

This chain links TRBV4-1 with TRBJ1-2; D is ambiguous. Between the trimmed V and J ends, which lost 2 bases and 0 bases, there was a span of 10 bases. The CDR3 consists of 15 residues. Per germline, CDR1 MGHRA and CDR2 YSYEKL. CDR3 sequence (DNA): TGCGCCAGCAGCCAATTCGTAGTATCTAACTATGGCTACACCTTC. Protein product: CASSQFVVSNYGYTF.

The J gene is TRBJ2-5, the V gene TRBV19; tentative D call: TRBD1 (7 bases). Trimming took 5 bases from V and 3 from J, leaving 13 bases between them. The CDR3 sequence is 14 residues long. Germline assignment: CDR1 LNHDA and CDR2 SQIVND (reference sequence). The CDR3 loop is CASSAGQNKETQYF. DNA for the CDR3: TGTGCCAGTAGTGCGGGACAGAACAAAGAGACCCAGTACTTC.

This chain links TRBV5-4 with TRBJ1-1, with a possible D match to TRBD1 (5 bases). Trimming took 1 base from V and 4 from J, leaving 8 bases between them. The V gene's germline CDR1 is SGHNT and CDR2 YYREEE (reference sequence). There are 13 residues in the CDR3. CDR3 residues: CASSLNRPTEAFF. DNA for the CDR3: TGTGCCAGCAGCTTGAACAGGCCCACTGAAGCTTTCTTT.

The V call is TRBV2, the J call TRBJ2-3; possible D gene TRBD2, 7 bases. Germline values: CDR1 SNHLY, CDR2 FYNNEI. There are 13 residues in the CDR3. Between the trimmed V and J ends, which lost 8 bases and 5 bases, there was a span of 14 bases. DNA of the CDR3: TGTGCCAGCGCCCGGGGGGCGGGAGATACGCAGTATTTT. It encodes CASARGAGDTQYF. The full variable domain, its missing parts supplied by reference TRBV2 and TRBJ2-3, is EPEVTQTPSHQVTQMGQEVILRCVPISNHLYFYWYRQILGQKVEFLVSFYNNEISEKSEIFDDQFSVERPDGSNFTLKIRSTKLEDSAMYFCASARGAGDTQYFGPGTRLTVL.

Only a few counts were recorded for this clone. This sequence joins TRBV3-1 (or the pseudogene TRBV3-2) and TRBJ2-2, with D tentatively TRBD2 (5 bases). This CDR3 region has 14 residues. V was pared by 3 bases and J by 6 bases, with 11 bases between. Per the germline V gene, CDR1 is LGHDT and CDR2 is YNNKEL (reference sequence). The CDR3 coding sequence is TGTGCCAGCAGCCAGGCTACTAGTCCCGGGGAGCTGTTTTTT. Protein sequence: CASSQATSPGELFF.

The chain joins TRBV3-1 (or the pseudogene TRBV3-2) to TRBJ1-5; D is perhaps TRBD1 (5 bases). The V end was cut by 4 bases, the J end by 7 bases, with 14 bases between. CDR1 and CDR2 (germline): LGHDT, YNNKEL (reference sequence). This CDR3 is built from 14 residues. CDR3 coding DNA: TGTGCCAGCAGCCTACGGGGGGAAGGGCAGCCCCAGCATTTT. Translation: CASSLRGEGQPQHF.

This clone was observed once. J is TRBJ1-1 and V is TRBV5-1, with D possibly TRBD1 on 6 matching bases. The CDR3 runs to 18 residues. The V end was cut by 1 base, the J end by 1 base, with 20 bases between. Germline CDR1 is SGHRS and CDR2 is YFSETQ. This CDR3 reads CASSLRAGDRVRNTEAFF. The CDR3 DNA follows: TGCGCCAGCAGCTTGCGAGCAGGGGACCGGGTCCGGAACACTGAAGCTTTCTTT.

The table lists this clone with a few counts. The chain has TRBV6-5 and TRBJ2-1; the match to TRBD2 covers 10 bases. The CDR3 spans 15 residues. Germline lookup yields CDR1 MNHEY and CDR2 SVGAGI. V lost 5 bases and J lost 4; bases outside the gene matches: 5. The CDR3 bases are TGTGCCAGCAGTCCGGCTAGCGGGGGATACAATGAGCAGTTCTTC. This codes for CASSPASGGYNEQFF.

The rearrangement links TRBV2 to TRBJ1-3, with D possibly being TRBD1 (6 bases). The CDR3 is 16 residues long. From germline, CDR1 is SNHLY and CDR2 FYNNEI. The V end was cut by 3 bases, the J end by 0 bases, with 12 bases between. The CDR3 DNA sequence: TGTGCCAGCAGTGAGCAAGGACAGATCTCTGGAAACACCATATATTTT. Translation gives CASSEQGQISGNTIYF.

The table lists this clone with a few counts. The chain recombines TRBV6-5 with TRBJ2-1; maybe TRBD1 (6 bases). CDR1 and CDR2 from the germline V gene are MNHEY and SVGAGI. This CDR3 is 12 amino acids long. V dropped 8 bases and J dropped 8 bases, with 13 bases sitting between them. The CDR3 nucleotides are TGTGCCAGCGGGGGCCCTCTCGATGAGCAGTTCTTC. Amino acid sequence: CASGGPLDEQFF.

The chain employs TRBV18 and TRBJ2-1, with 13 bases identical to TRBD2. Germline lookup yields CDR1 KGHSH and CDR2 LQKENI. This CDR3 comprises 15 residues. The trim removed 6 bases at V and 7 bases at J, leaving 6 bases unmatched. DNA of the CDR3: TGTGCCAGCTCTCCGACTAGCGGGGGGCTGAATGAGCAGTTCTTC. Protein sequence: CASSPTSGGLNEQFF.

V is TRBV9 and J is TRBJ1-2, with no clear D. The CDR3 contains 15 residues. Germline values: CDR1 SGDLS, CDR2 YYNGEE. Trimming removed 4 bases from V and 5 bases from J, with 18 bases in between. This CDR3 is CASSLSDSGGYGYTF. The CDR3 DNA is TGTGCCAGCAGCCTATCGGACTCAGGAGGGTATGGCTACACCTTC.